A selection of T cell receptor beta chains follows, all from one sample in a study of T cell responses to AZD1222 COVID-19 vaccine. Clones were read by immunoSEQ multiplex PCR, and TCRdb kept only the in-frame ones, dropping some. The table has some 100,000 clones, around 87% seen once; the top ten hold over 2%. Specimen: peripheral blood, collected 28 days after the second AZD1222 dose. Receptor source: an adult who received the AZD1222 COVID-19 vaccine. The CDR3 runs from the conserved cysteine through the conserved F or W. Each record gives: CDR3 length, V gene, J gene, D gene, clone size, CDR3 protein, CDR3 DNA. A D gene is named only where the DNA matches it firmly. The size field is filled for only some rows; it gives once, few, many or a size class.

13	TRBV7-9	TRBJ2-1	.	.	CASSLSLANEQFF	TGTGCCAGCAGCTTAAGTCTGGCCAATGAGCAGTTCTTC
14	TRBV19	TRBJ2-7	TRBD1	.	CASSIRTGNYEQYF	TGTGCCAGTAGTATTAGGACAGGGAACTACGAGCAGTACTTC
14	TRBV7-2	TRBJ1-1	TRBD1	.	CASSLAAGGTEAFF	TGTGCCAGCAGCTTAGCGGCAGGGGGCACTGAAGCTTTCTTT
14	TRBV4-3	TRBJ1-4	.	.	CASSVRGYDEKLFF	TGCGCCAGCAGCGTGAGGGGCTATGATGAAAAACTGTTTTTT
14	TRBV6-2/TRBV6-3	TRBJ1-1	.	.	CASSYSRLNTEAFF	TGTGCCAGCAGTTACTCCAGGCTGAACACTGAAGCTTTCTTT
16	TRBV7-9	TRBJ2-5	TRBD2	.	CASSLGGLAAQETQYF	TGTGCCAGCAGCTTAGGGGGACTAGCGGCCCAAGAGACCCAGTACTTC
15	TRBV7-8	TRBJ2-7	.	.	CASSQTVRFGYEQYF	TGTGCCAGCAGCCAGACGGTCCGCTTTGGATACGAGCAGTACTTC
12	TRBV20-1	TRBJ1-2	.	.	CSASVNRGGYTF	TGCAGTGCTAGTGTTAACCGAGGAGGCTACACCTTC
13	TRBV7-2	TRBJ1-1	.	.	CASSLDRNTEAFF	TGTGCCAGCAGCTTAGACAGGAACACTGAAGCTTTCTTT
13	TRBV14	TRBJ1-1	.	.	CASSRNRNTEAFF	TGTGCCAGCAGTCGAAATCGGAACACTGAAGCTTTCTTT
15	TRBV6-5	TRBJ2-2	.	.	CASSPLRQGPGELFF	TGTGCCAGCAGTCCTCTTCGACAAGGGCCCGGGGAGCTGTTTTTT
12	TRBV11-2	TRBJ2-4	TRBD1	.	CASSARGPIQYF	TGTGCCAGCAGCGCAAGGGGGCCCATTCAGTACTTC
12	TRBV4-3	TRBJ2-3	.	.	CASSQARDTQYF	TGCGCCAGCAGCCAAGCTCGAGATACGCAGTATTTT
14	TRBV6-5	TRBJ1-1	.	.	CASSYSSRGTEAFF	TGTGCCAGCAGTTACTCGTCCCGGGGCACTGAAGCTTTCTTT
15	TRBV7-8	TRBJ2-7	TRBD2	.	CASRSKTSGSYEQYF	TGTGCCAGCAGATCCAAGACTAGCGGGAGCTACGAGCAGTACTTC
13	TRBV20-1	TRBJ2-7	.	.	CSASRGSSYEQYF	TGCAGTGCTAGTCGGGGGAGCTCCTACGAGCAGTACTTC
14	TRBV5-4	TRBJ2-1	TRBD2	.	CASRGLADDNEQFF	TGTGCCAGCAGAGGACTAGCGGACGACAATGAGCAGTTCTTC
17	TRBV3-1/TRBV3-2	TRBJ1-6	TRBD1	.	CASSHLPRTGDNSPLHF	TGTGCCAGCAGCCATTTACCCCGGACAGGAGATAATTCACCCCTCCACTTT
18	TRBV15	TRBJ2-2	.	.	CATSREGGGAGDTGELFF	TGTGCCACCAGCAGAGAAGGGGGCGGGGCGGGAGACACCGGGGAGCTGTTTTTT
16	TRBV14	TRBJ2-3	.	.	CASSQGVGRSTDTQYF	TGTGCCAGCAGCCAAGGGGTCGGGCGGAGCACAGATACGCAGTATTTT
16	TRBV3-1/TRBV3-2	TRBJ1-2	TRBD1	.	CASSQDTGGAWYGYTF	TGTGCCAGCAGCCAAGACACAGGGGGCGCTTGGTATGGCTACACCTTC
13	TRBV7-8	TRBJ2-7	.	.	CASSLKGSPAIAF	TGTGCCAGCAGCTTAAAGGGGTCACCCGCTATCGCCTTC
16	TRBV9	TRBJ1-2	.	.	CASSVGAPTGTYGYTF	TGTGCCAGCAGCGTAGGGGCCCCTACAGGTACATATGGCTACACCTTC
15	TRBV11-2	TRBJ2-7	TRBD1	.	CASSLDLAGGHEQYF	TGTGCCAGCAGCTTAGATTTGGCAGGGGGCCACGAGCAGTACTTC
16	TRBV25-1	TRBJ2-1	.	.	CASSEYRGLSYNEQFF	TGTGCCAGCAGTGAATATCGGGGGTTATCCTACAATGAGCAGTTCTTC
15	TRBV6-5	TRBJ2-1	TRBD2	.	CASSPTSGRVNEQFF	TGTGCCAGCAGTCCTACTAGCGGGAGAGTCAATGAGCAGTTCTTC
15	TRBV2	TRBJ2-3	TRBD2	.	CASTTSGREADTQYF	TGTGCCAGCACAACTAGCGGCCGAGAGGCAGATACGCAGTATTTT
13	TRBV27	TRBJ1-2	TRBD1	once	CASSLVRDSGYTF	TGTGCCAGCAGTCTCGTGCGGGACAGCGGCTACACCTTC
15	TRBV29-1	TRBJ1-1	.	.	CSVEGFLGQNTEAFF	TGCAGCGTTGAAGGTTTTTTGGGTCAAAACACTGAAGCTTTCTTT
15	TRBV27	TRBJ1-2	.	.	CASSFSGAHGDGYTF	TGTGCCAGCAGTTTTTCGGGGGCCCACGGCGATGGCTACACCTTC
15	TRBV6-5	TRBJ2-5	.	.	CASSYSPREWETQYF	TGTGCCAGCAGTTATTCGCCTAGGGAGTGGGAGACCCAGTACTTC